Here is one T cell receptor (beta chain) with its context. The V gene's germline CDR1 is MNHEY and CDR2 SMNVEV (reference sequence). The CDR3 spans 16 residues. Trimming took 0 bases from V and 3 from J; bases not matched to a gene: 5. DNA at 200 ng, 25,000 to 35,000 T cell genomes, went into sorted-subset replicate PCRs. Sequencing was performed with immunoSEQ multiplex PCR; in TCRdb, only in-frame clones are kept and a portion is missing. The sample lists roughly 2,000,000 clones, 85% to 95% seen once, with under 1.5% in the top ten. This specimen belongs to a study of shared clonotypes between healthy human individuals. About the research overall: The study used three CD4 naive, three CD4 memory, two CD8 naive and one CD8 memory plate per donor.

Selected positively for CCR7 and CD45RO-negative, naive CD8 cells excluded terminally differentiated effector memory CD45RA+ cells. Healthy adults negative for HIV, lacking recent acute infections or vaccinations, served as donors. The rearrangement uses TRBV27 and TRBJ1-1, with 9 nucleotides matching TRBD1. The clonotype comes from a man aged 18 to 35 in good health. The specimen was naive CD8+ T cells sorted from blood. CDR3 in amino acids: CASSLSRGTGHTEAFF. DNA for the CDR3: TGTGCCAGCAGTTTATCAAGGGGGACAGGGCACACTGAAGCTTTCTTT.